This TCR beta chain was recovered during a study of identical twins. The sample holds many counts of this clonotype. Its specificity is not known. Trimming cost V 5 bases and J 3 bases, with 14 bases left between them. Per germline, CDR1 MGHDK and CDR2 SYGVNS. The CDR3 totals 15 residues. TCRdb ran MiXCR on the 5' RACE reads and lists one entry per CDR3 protein. The data contain 140,000 to 150,000 distinct CDR3 sequences, around 3.5% of them seen just once; the ten biggest clones take up 7.5% to 8.5%. Study-wide results and caveats: Alpha sequences out of frame and shared by twins had excess low generation probability. Insertions were fewer in abundant cord blood beta clonotypes, whereas memory repertoires showed none of this pattern.

All of the donors were Caucasians in good health. Sequencing was done on a sample of memory T cells sorted from blood. The chain has TRBV25-1 and TRBJ2-1; D might be TRBD2 (6 bases). This TCR was sampled from a young man in good health. The DNA of the CDR3 is TGTGCCAGCAGTCCCTCTTGGGGAGGCTACAATGAGCAGTTCTTC. Its protein is CASSPSWGGYNEQFF.